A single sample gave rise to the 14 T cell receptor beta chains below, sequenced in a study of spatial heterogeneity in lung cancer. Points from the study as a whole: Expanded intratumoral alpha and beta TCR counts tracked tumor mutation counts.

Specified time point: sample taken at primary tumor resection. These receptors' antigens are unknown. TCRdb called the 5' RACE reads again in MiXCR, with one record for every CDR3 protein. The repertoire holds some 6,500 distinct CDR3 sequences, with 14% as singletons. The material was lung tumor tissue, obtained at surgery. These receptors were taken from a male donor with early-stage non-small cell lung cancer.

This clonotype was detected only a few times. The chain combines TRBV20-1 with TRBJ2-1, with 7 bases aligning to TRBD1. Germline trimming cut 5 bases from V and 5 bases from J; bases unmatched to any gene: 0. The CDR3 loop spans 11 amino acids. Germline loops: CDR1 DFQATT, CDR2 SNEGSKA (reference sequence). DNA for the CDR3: TGCAGTGCTGACAGGGACAATGAGCAGTTCTTC. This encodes CSADRDNEQFF.

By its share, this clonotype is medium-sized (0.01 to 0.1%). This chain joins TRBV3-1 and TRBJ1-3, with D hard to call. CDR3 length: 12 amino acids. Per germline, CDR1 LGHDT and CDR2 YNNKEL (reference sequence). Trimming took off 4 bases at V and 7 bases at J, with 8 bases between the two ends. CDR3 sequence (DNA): TGTGCCAGCAGCCTAAACTTCAACACCATATATTTT. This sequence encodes CASSLNFNTIYF. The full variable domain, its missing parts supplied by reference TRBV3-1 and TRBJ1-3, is DTAVSQTPKYLVTQMGNDKSIKCEQNLGHDTMYWYKQDSKKFLKIMFSYNNKELIINETVPNRFSPKSPDKAHLNLHINSLELGDSAVYFCASSLNFNTIYFGEGSWLTVV.

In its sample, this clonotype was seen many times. CDR3 amino acids: CASSSSDRVSGNTIYF. The CDR3 DNA reads TGCGCCAGCAGCTCCTCCGACAGAGTATCTGGAAACACCATATATTTT. The chain combines TRBV5-1 with TRBJ1-3; weak D call: TRBD1 (5 bases). Trimming shortened V by 3 bases and J by 1 base, and 14 bases separated the two germline ends. The CDR3 has 16 residues. CDR1 SGHRS and CDR2 YFSETQ come from the germline V gene.

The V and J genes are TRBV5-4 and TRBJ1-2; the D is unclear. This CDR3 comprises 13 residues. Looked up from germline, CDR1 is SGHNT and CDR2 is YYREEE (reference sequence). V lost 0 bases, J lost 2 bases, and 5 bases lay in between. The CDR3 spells CASSLDNNYGYTF. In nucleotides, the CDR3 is TGTGCCAGCAGCTTGGACAACAACTATGGCTACACCTTC.

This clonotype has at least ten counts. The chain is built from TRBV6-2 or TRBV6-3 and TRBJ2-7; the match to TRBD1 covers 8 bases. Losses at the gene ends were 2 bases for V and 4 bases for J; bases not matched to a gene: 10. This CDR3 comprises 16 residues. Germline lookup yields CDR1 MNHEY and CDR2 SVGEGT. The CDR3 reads CASSYMDRVRGYEQYF. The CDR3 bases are TGTGCCAGCAGTTACATGGACAGGGTAAGGGGTTACGAGCAGTACTTC.

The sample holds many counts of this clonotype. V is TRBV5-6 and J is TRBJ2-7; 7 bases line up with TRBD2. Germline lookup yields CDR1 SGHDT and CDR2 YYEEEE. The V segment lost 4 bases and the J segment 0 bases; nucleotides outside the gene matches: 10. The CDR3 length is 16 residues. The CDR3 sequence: CASSRRLAAISYEQYF. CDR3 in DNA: TGTGCCAGCAGCCGCCGACTAGCCGCGATCTCCTACGAGCAGTACTTC.

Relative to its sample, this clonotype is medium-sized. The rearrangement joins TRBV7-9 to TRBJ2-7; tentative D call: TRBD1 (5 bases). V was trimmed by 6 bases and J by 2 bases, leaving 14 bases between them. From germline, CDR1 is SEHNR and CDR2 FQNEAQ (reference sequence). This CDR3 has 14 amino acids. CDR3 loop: CASSWSGSPYEQYF. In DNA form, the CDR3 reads TGTGCCAGCAGTTGGTCAGGGTCCCCCTACGAGCAGTACTTC. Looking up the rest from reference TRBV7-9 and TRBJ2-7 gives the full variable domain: DTGVSQNPRHKITKRGQNVTFRCDPISEHNRLYWYRQTLGQGPEFLTYFQNEAQLEKSRLLSDRFSAERPKGSFSTLEIQRTEQGDSAMYLCASSWSGSPYEQYFGPGTRLTVT.

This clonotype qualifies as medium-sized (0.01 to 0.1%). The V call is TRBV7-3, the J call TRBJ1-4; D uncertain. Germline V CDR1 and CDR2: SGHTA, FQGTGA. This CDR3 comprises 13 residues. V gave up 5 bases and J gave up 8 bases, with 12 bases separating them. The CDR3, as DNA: TGTGCCAGCAGCAGGAATTTCGGGGAAAAACTGTTTTTT. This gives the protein CASSRNFGEKLFF.

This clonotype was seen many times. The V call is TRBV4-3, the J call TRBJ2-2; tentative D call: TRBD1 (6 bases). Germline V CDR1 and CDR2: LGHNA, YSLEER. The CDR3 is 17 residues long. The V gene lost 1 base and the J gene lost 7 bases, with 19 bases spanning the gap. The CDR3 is CASSQGVGRQGIGELFF. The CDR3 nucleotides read TGCGCCAGCAGCCAAGGAGTAGGGCGCCAGGGGATCGGGGAGCTGTTTTTT.

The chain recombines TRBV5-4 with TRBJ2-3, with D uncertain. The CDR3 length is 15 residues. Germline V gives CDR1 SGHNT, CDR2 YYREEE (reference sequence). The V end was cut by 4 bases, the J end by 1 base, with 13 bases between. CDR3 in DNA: TGTGCCAGCAGCCCTCAGGCCAGCCGCACAGATACGCAGTATTTT. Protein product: CASSPQASRTDTQYF.

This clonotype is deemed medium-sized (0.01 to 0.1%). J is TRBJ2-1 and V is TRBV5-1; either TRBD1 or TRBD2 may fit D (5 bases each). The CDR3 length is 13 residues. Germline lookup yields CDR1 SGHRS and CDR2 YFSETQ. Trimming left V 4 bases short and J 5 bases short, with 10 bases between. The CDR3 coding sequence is TGCGCCAGCAGCACGGGACCCCACAATGAGCAGTTCTTC. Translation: CASSTGPHNEQFF.

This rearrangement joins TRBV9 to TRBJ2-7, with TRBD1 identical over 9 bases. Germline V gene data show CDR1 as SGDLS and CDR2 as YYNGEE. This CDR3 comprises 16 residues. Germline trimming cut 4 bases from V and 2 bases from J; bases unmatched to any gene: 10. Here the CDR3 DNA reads TGTGCCAGCAGCTCAATTTCCGGGACAGGGCCCTACGAGCAGTACTTC. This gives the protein CASSSISGTGPYEQYF. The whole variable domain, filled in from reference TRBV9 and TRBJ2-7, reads DSGVTQTPKHLITATGQRVTLRCSPRSGDLSVYWYQQSLDQGLQFLIQYYNGEERAKGNILERFSAQQFPDLHSELNLSSLELGDSALYFCASSSISGTGPYEQYFGPGTRLTVT.

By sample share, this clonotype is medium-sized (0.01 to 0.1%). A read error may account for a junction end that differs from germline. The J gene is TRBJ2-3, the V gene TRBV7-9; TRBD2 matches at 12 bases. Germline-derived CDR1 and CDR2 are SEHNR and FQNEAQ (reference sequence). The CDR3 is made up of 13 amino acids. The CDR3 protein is CASSLGPLAGGPF. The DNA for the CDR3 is TGTGCCAGCAGCTTAGGCCCTCTAGCGGGAGGGCCCTTT.

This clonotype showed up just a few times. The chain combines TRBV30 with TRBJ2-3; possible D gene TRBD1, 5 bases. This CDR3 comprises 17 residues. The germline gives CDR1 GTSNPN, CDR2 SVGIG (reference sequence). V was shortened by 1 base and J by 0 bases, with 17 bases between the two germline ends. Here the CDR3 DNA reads TGTGCCTGGAGTGGTTTTAAGGGGCGTATTAGCACAGATACGCAGTATTTT. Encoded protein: CAWSGFKGRISTDTQYF.